This TCR beta chain was captured in a study of cytomegalovirus exposure and HLA in healthy donors. Study-level findings and limits: Among TCR beta chains, those listed as cytomegalovirus-associated numbered some 160.

About this clone: Its antigen is as yet unknown.

Germline V gene data show CDR1 as LGHNA and CDR2 as YSLEER. The CDR3 runs to 15 residues. Trimming removed 0 bases from V and 8 bases from J, with 16 bases in between. PCR was performed using 60 Vbeta and 13 Jbeta primers. Per the original methods: Unique TCR beta chains numbered about 80 million in a later analysis, with around 10 million shared. Measured with immunoSEQ multiplex PCR; TCRdb has only the in-frame clones, and not every one. V and J calls and clone size are those listed in that table; D and trimming were worked out from the DNA. The sample carries some 140,000 clones, 60% to 85% recorded once.

Sequenced sample: PBMCs. The receptor was isolated from a man aged 18 to 35 in good health and CMV-seronegative. The V call is TRBV4-3, the J call TRBJ1-2; unclear D gene. CDR3 protein: CASSQDPTERRGYTF. CDR3 in DNA: TGCGCCAGCAGCCAAGATCCCACAGAAAGGCGCGGCTACACCTTC.